The 25 T cell receptor beta chains presented below share a single source sample, sequenced in a study of blood T cell repertoires in COVID-19. TCRdb's copy holds only in-frame clones and misses some; the assay was immunoSEQ multiplex PCR. Altogether some 80,000 clones are present, roughly 79% being singletons, with the ten largest covering roughly 15%. Sequenced material: peripheral blood. These receptors were taken from a human donor in a cohort sampled during active COVID-19.

V usage is TRBV9 and J usage is TRBJ1-1, with a possible D match to TRBD1 (6 bases). This CDR3 comprises 14 residues. The V end was cut by 0 bases, the J end by 6 bases, with 12 bases between. Germline V gene lookup returns CDR1 SGDLS and CDR2 YYNGEE. CDR3 coding DNA: TGTGCCAGCAGCGTAGCTGGGACAACCCCTGAAGCTTTCTTT. Its protein product is CASSVAGTTPEAFF.

The chain couples TRBV5-6 to TRBJ1-6, with TRBD1 identical over 7 bases. Germline V gene sequence: CDR1 SGHDT, CDR2 YYEEEE. The CDR3 spans 16 residues. Germline trimming cut 2 bases from V and 8 bases from J; bases unmatched to any gene: 10. For the CDR3, the DNA is TGTGCCAGCAGCTTTCCAATACAGGGGCCGGATTCACCCCTCCACTTT. Protein: CASSFPIQGPDSPLHF.

The chain links TRBV7-9 to TRBJ2-1; D is perhaps TRBD2 (6 bases). Germline CDR1 and CDR2: SEHNR and FQNEAQ (reference sequence). The CDR3 spans 14 residues. Trimming shortened V by 6 bases and J by 4 bases, and 13 bases separated the two germline ends. Written as DNA, the CDR3 is TGTGCCAGCAGGCTCCCGGGACTGTACAATGAGCAGTTCTTC. Encoded protein: CASRLPGLYNEQFF.

This rearrangement joins TRBV28 to TRBJ2-3, with D possibly matching TRBD2 (5 bases). V lost 1 base to trimming and J lost 1 base, with 15 bases between them. Germline-derived CDR1 and CDR2 are MDHEN and SYDVKM. The CDR3 has 17 amino acids. Here the CDR3 reads CASSLFLREFGTDTQYF. For the CDR3, the DNA is TGTGCCAGCAGTTTATTTCTCCGGGAATTTGGCACAGATACGCAGTATTTT.

This clone is a singleton in its sample. This chain uses TRBV11-2 with TRBJ2-3, with D possibly matching TRBD2 (6 bases). CDR1 SGHAT and CDR2 FQNNGV come from the germline V gene. Trimming took 2 bases from V and 6 from J, leaving 12 bases between them. This CDR3 spans 14 amino acids. CDR3 bases: TGTGCCAGCAGCTTACGGGGGATTCGCGATACGCAGTATTTT. Amino acids: CASSLRGIRDTQYF.

The V and J genes are TRBV18 and TRBJ2-4, with 8 bases lining up with TRBD1. J gave up 5 bases and V 0 bases, and 3 bases lay outside the gene matches. Looked up from germline, CDR1 is KGHSH and CDR2 is LQKENI. The CDR3 is 15 amino acids. The CDR3 loop is CASSPPAGGENIQYF. Here the CDR3 DNA reads TGTGCCAGCTCACCACCGGCAGGGGGCGAAAACATTCAGTACTTC.

This clone was seen many times. Other DNA sequences within the sample encode an identical CDR3. The genes are TRBV18 and TRBJ2-7, with D perhaps TRBD1 (6 bases). Germline values: CDR1 KGHSH, CDR2 LQKENI. With 6 bases removed from V and 0 bases from J, the gap between germline ends came to 12 bases. This CDR3 contains 14 residues. CDR3 nucleotides: TGTGCCAGCTCCCCCCTGACAGGCTCCTACGAGCAGTACTTC. It codes for CASSPLTGSYEQYF.

V and J are TRBV7-8 and TRBJ2-7, with 9 bases aligning to TRBD1. The CDR3 spans 14 residues. The ends lost 5 bases at V and 6 bases at J; junction bases unmatched: 8. Germline V CDR1 and CDR2: SGHVS, FQNEAQ. The CDR3 region is CASSTRDREGEQYV. The DNA for the CDR3 is TGTGCCAGCAGCACCCGGGACAGGGAGGGCGAGCAGTACGTC.

The chain employs TRBV6-5 and TRBJ1-1; a weak D match, TRBD1 (5 bases). Germline lookup yields CDR1 MNHEY and CDR2 SVGAGI. This CDR3 is built from 15 residues. V lost 0 bases and J lost 4, with 12 bases in between. CDR3 in DNA: TGTGCCAGCAGTTACTCTGGGGGGATGAGCACTGAAGCTTTCTTT. Translation gives CASSYSGGMSTEAFF.

This rearrangement joins TRBV6-5 to TRBJ2-7; D possibly corresponds to TRBD1 (6 bases). CDR3 length equals 14 residues. The germline gives CDR1 MNHEY, CDR2 SVGAGI. Deletions cut 2 bases from V and 3 bases from J, with 11 bases between. The chain's CDR3 is CASSYREGGYEQYF. CDR3 in DNA: TGTGCCAGCAGTTACCGCGAAGGGGGCTACGAGCAGTACTTC.

This clone has just one count. This chain uses TRBV5-1 with TRBJ2-3, with TRBD2 matching over 7 bases. The germline V gene encodes CDR1 SGHRS and CDR2 YFSETQ. This CDR3 is 17 amino acids long. The trim removed 4 bases at V and 2 bases at J, leaving 13 bases unmatched. CDR3: CASSRVGRGRTTDTQYF. As DNA, the CDR3 is TGCGCCAGCAGCCGAGTTGGGAGGGGACGGACCACAGATACGCAGTATTTT.

The chain combines TRBV7-2 with TRBJ1-3; no reliable D call. The CDR3 contains 13 residues. In germline, CDR1 is SGHTA, CDR2 FQGNSA. Trimming took off 7 bases at V and 5 bases at J, with 12 bases between the two ends. DNA for the CDR3: TGTGCCAGCACTTCGGGATTCAGAAACACCATATATTTT. Its translation is CASTSGFRNTIYF.

In this sample, this clone turned up many times. The chain joins TRBV18 to TRBJ1-3; D unresolved. The CDR3 contains 16 residues. V dropped 1 base and J dropped 0 bases, with 10 bases sitting between them. Germline assignment: CDR1 KGHSH and CDR2 LQKENI. The CDR3 reads CASSPLMLYSGNTIYF. In DNA form, the CDR3 reads TGTGCCAGCTCACCACTTATGTTGTACTCTGGAAACACCATATATTTT.

This clone occurred a few times. This chain uses TRBV25-1 with TRBJ2-1; 7 bases are shared with TRBD2. The CDR3 totals 12 residues. CDR1 is MGHDK and CDR2 is SYGVNS in the germline V gene. J was trimmed by 13 bases and V by 3 bases; bases with no gene match: 6. This CDR3 reads CASSEGAGTQFF. In DNA form, the CDR3 reads TGTGCCAGCAGTGAGGGAGCGGGAACTCAGTTCTTC.

The chain couples TRBV3-1 (or the pseudogene TRBV3-2) to TRBJ2-5; 13 bases agree with TRBD2. Losses at the gene ends were 6 bases for V and 3 bases for J; bases not matched to a gene: 4. This CDR3 spans 15 amino acids. CDR1 is LGHDT and CDR2 is YNNKEL in the germline V gene (reference sequence). The DNA of the CDR3 is TGTGCCAGCAGATTCGGACTAGCGGGGGAAGAGACCCAGTACTTC. Residues: CASRFGLAGEETQYF.

The chain joins TRBV6-5 to TRBJ2-3; 7 nucleotides agree with TRBD2. Germline V lookup: CDR1 MNHEY, CDR2 SVGAGI. After removal of 4 bases from V and 2 bases from J, the junction contained 6 bases not matched to a gene. The CDR3 contains 15 residues. CDR3 residues: CASSLLLASTDTQYF. The CDR3 DNA reads TGTGCCAGCAGTTTATTACTAGCGTCCACAGATACGCAGTATTTT.

V usage is TRBV29-1 and J usage is TRBJ2-1; D remains ambiguous. V was shortened by 5 bases and J by 1 base, with 9 bases between the two germline ends. Germline lookup yields CDR1 SQVTM and CDR2 ANQGSEA. This CDR3 has 13 residues. The CDR3 DNA reads as TGCAGCGTTTCAGGAACGTCCTACAATGAGCAGTTCTTC. Its translation is CSVSGTSYNEQFF.

J is TRBJ1-1 and V is TRBV12-3 or TRBV12-4; a possible D gene is TRBD1 (5 bases). V was clipped by 6 bases and J by 6 bases, with 14 bases between them. This CDR3 region has 13 residues. The CDR3 protein is CASRNRWSSEAFF. The CDR3 DNA reads TGTGCCAGCAGAAACAGGTGGAGTTCTGAAGCTTTCTTT.

The chain combines TRBV28 with TRBJ2-7, with 12 nucleotides matching TRBD2. Germline values: CDR1 MDHEN, CDR2 SYDVKM. Germline trimming cut 4 bases from V and 3 bases from J; bases unmatched to any gene: 7. CDR3 length equals 16 residues. CDR3 region: CASSSRLAGDIYEQYF. The DNA for the CDR3 is TGTGCCAGCAGTTCCAGACTAGCGGGGGATATCTACGAGCAGTACTTC.

The chain combines TRBV5-4 with TRBJ1-4, with 7 bases lining up with TRBD1. V lost 2 bases, J lost 5 bases, and 3 bases stayed unmatched. The CDR3 extends over 14 amino acids. The germline CDR1 and CDR2 sequences are SGHNT and YYREEE (reference sequence). CDR3 protein: CASSLGTVNEKLFF. CDR3 in DNA: TGTGCCAGCAGCTTAGGGACAGTGAATGAAAAACTGTTTTTT.

Note on this clone: An end of the junction differs from the germline gene, which may be a read error. The chain carries TRBV13 and TRBJ1-2; 8 positions match TRBD1. Looked up from germline, CDR1 is PRHDT and CDR2 is FYEKMQ (reference sequence). The CDR3 extends over 13 amino acids. CDR3 DNA sequence: TGTGCCAGCAGCCTAGGACAGGGTAATGGCTACACCTTC. This encodes CASSLGQGNGYTF.

The V call is TRBV7-2, the J call TRBJ2-3; 9 bases match TRBD2. The CDR3 loop spans 15 amino acids. The V gene's germline CDR1 is SGHTA and CDR2 FQGNSA. Germline trimming cut 2 bases from V and 4 bases from J; bases unmatched to any gene: 4. In DNA form, the CDR3 reads TGTGCCAGCAGCTTAAGGGTAGCGGGAGCAGATACGCAGTATTTT. Translated: CASSLRVAGADTQYF.

This chain links TRBV5-1 with TRBJ2-7, with D perhaps matching TRBD1 (5 bases). CDR1 SGHRS and CDR2 YFSETQ come from the germline V gene. This CDR3 contains 14 residues. V was trimmed by 1 base and J by 2 bases, leaving 10 bases between them. CDR3 sequence reads: CASSLSSGTYEQYF. The CDR3 DNA follows: TGCGCCAGCAGCTTGTCTTCAGGGACCTACGAGCAGTACTTC.

V and J are TRBV7-8 and TRBJ2-3; D is possibly TRBD2 (6 bases). Trimming shortened V by 5 bases and J by 6 bases, and 12 bases separated the two germline ends. This CDR3 is built from 13 residues. Looked up from germline, CDR1 is SGHVS and CDR2 is FQNEAQ. The CDR3 region has the DNA TGTGCCAGCAGCCCCGGGACTCGGGATACGCAGTATTTT. Protein: CASSPGTRDTQYF.

This clone was picked up one time. The V and J genes are TRBV5-1 and TRBJ2-3, with 10 nucleotides matching TRBD1. After removal of 4 bases from V and 4 bases from J, the junction contained 3 bases not matched to a gene. The germline gives CDR1 SGHRS, CDR2 YFSETQ. This CDR3 contains 14 residues. CDR3 in amino acids: CASSAGTGADTQYF. DNA of the CDR3: TGCGCCAGCAGCGCCGGGACAGGGGCAGATACGCAGTATTTT.